The 30 T cell receptor beta chains reported below all come from one sample, sequenced in a study of blood T cell repertoires in COVID-19. The data were produced by immunoSEQ multiplex PCR, yet TCRdb's version contains in-frame clones alone and is incomplete. The sample includes 200,000 to 300,000 clones, 88% seen only once; the top ten take roughly 1.2%. Sequencing used PBMCs or T cells enriched from blood (not recorded which). These receptors all stem from a woman between 35 and 50 years old with acute COVID-19.

The chain carries TRBV7-6 and TRBJ1-3, with 8 nucleotides matching TRBD1. From germline, CDR1 is SGHVS and CDR2 FNYEAQ. The ends lost 5 bases at V and 3 bases at J; junction bases unmatched: 6. The CDR3 length is 15 residues. CDR3 DNA sequence: TGTGCCAGCAGCCCCACCGGGACAGGTGGAAACACCATATATTTT. Protein: CASSPTGTGGNTIYF.

This clone was counted only a few times. The CDR3 coding sequence is TGTGCCAGTAGTATACAGGGATCCTACGAGCAGTACGTC. It specifies CASSIQGSYEQYV. The genes are TRBV19 and TRBJ2-7, with D possibly matching TRBD1 (5 bases). Germline-derived CDR1 and CDR2 are LNHDA and SQIVND (reference sequence). The CDR3 length is 13 residues. V was pared by 2 bases and J by 1 base, with 6 bases between.

Comment on this clone: One junction end disagrees with the germline gene, perhaps due to a read error. The CDR3 DNA is TGTGCCAGCAGCCTAGCGAAAGGTCGGGATGAGCAGTTCTTC. Encoded protein: CASSLAKGRDEQFF. The chain uses TRBV7-9 and TRBJ2-1; maybe TRBD2 (6 bases). The CDR3 consists of 14 residues. CDR1 is SEHNR, CDR2 FQNEAQ, per germline (reference sequence).

The table lists this clone with a count of one. The chain recombines TRBV30 with TRBJ1-1; D is unresolved. Germline CDR1 GTSNPN, CDR2 SVGIG (reference sequence). Between the trimmed V and J ends, which lost 2 bases and 1 base, there was a span of 11 bases. This CDR3 is built from 14 residues. Here the CDR3 DNA reads TGTGCCTGGAGTCTAGCGACAAGGAACACTGAAGCTTTCTTT. Its translation: CAWSLATRNTEAFF. Based on the CDR3 plus reference TRBV30 and TRBJ1-1, the full variable domain is SQTIHQWPATLVQPVGSPLSLECTVEGTSNPNLYWYRQAAGRGLQLLFYSVGIGQISSEVPQNLSASRPQDRQFILSSKKLLLSDSGFYLCAWSLATRNTEAFFGQGTRLTVV.

The chain recombines TRBV12-3 or TRBV12-4 with TRBJ1-2; D is unclear. Trimming cost V 10 bases and J 6 bases, with 18 bases left between them. The CDR3 runs to 13 residues. CDR3 region: CATYLGSNDGYTF. For the CDR3, the DNA is TGTGCCACCTATCTGGGGAGTAATGATGGCTACACCTTC.

This clone showed up just once. The chain recombines TRBV28 with TRBJ2-5, with 12 bases that match TRBD2. Trimming took 2 bases from V and 4 from J; bases not matched to a gene: 17. CDR3 size: 20 residues. Per the germline V gene, CDR1 is MDHEN and CDR2 is SYDVKM. CDR3 residues: CASSLVPLGLAGGRGETQYF. CDR3 DNA sequence: TGTGCCAGCAGTTTAGTCCCTCTAGGGCTAGCGGGAGGGCGAGGAGAGACCCAGTACTTC.

This clone was seen only a few times. The chain links TRBV6-5 to TRBJ2-1; a possible D gene is TRBD1 (6 bases). Germline V gene sequence: CDR1 MNHEY, CDR2 SVGAGI. CDR3 length: 15 residues. Trimming pared 7 bases from V and 7 bases from J, leaving 20 bases between. CDR3 region: CASKLLYPRGNEQFF. The CDR3 DNA reads as TGTGCCAGCAAATTACTATATCCAAGGGGGAATGAGCAGTTCTTC.

The V gene is TRBV7-6, the J gene TRBJ2-2, with 10 bases identical to TRBD2. Germline V gene data show CDR1 as SGHVS and CDR2 as FNYEAQ. This CDR3 comprises 16 residues. The junction had 4 bases not matched to a gene; V was cut back by 2 bases and J by 4 bases. The CDR3 DNA reads TGTGCCAGCAGCTTAAGGGTAGCGGGAGGCACCGGGGAGCTGTTTTTT. Translating gives CASSLRVAGGTGELFF.

J is TRBJ2-5 and V is TRBV9, with D maybe TRBD2 (6 bases). This CDR3 comprises 17 residues. Trimming pared 2 bases from V and 0 bases from J, leaving 17 bases between. Germline V gives CDR1 SGDLS, CDR2 YYNGEE. The CDR3 here is CASSVGGIAEHQETQYF. In nucleotides, the CDR3 is TGTGCCAGCAGCGTTGGAGGTATAGCGGAACACCAAGAGACCCAGTACTTC.

The rearrangement joins TRBV27 to TRBJ1-2; D unresolved. Per the germline V gene, CDR1 is MNHEY and CDR2 is SMNVEV (reference sequence). CDR3 length: 12 amino acids. V dropped 6 bases and J dropped 7 bases, with 12 bases sitting between them. The CDR3 sequence: CASRGGGRGYTF. CDR3 sequence (DNA): TGTGCCAGCAGGGGTGGCGGGCGTGGCTACACCTTC.

The chain carries TRBV24-1 and TRBJ2-2; TRBD2 agrees at 8 bases. This CDR3 has 16 residues. From germline, CDR1 is KGHDR and CDR2 SFDVKD. V lost 4 bases, J lost 5 bases, and 8 bases stayed unmatched. The DNA of the CDR3 is TGTGCCACCAGTGAGAGCGGGAGTTTGGTGACCGGGGAGCTGTTTTTT. It codes for CATSESGSLVTGELFF.

This chain links TRBV24-1 with TRBJ1-5; tentatively, D is TRBD1 (6 bases). Between the trimmed V and J ends, which lost 0 bases and 14 bases, there was a span of 13 bases. The CDR3 loop spans 13 amino acids. Germline loops: CDR1 KGHDR, CDR2 SFDVKD. DNA for the CDR3: TGTGCCACCAGTGATTTGAGCGGGGGCCCTGAGCATTTT. Amino acid sequence: CATSDLSGGPEHF.

The rearrangement links TRBV28 to TRBJ2-3; 8 bases line up with TRBD2. CDR1 is MDHEN, CDR2 SYDVKM, per germline. This CDR3 has 15 residues. Trimming took 3 bases from V and 4 from J; bases not matched to a gene: 6. This CDR3 is CASSFLRGRPDTQYF. CDR3 nucleotide sequence: TGTGCCAGCAGTTTTCTCCGCGGGAGGCCAGATACGCAGTATTTT.

V is TRBV10-1 and J is TRBJ2-5; perhaps TRBD2 as D (6 bases). The V gene lost 3 bases and the J gene lost 5 bases, with 7 bases spanning the gap. The V gene's germline CDR1 is WNHNN and CDR2 SYGVQD (reference sequence). The CDR3 runs 12 residues. The CDR3 region is CASSDGGETQYF. For the CDR3, the DNA is TGCGCCAGCAGTGATGGAGGGGAGACCCAGTACTTC.

The chain is built from TRBV11-2 and TRBJ2-1; 7 bases match TRBD1. With V trimmed by 5 bases and J by 4 bases, 8 bases remained unmatched. Germline CDR1 SGHAT, CDR2 FQNNGV. This CDR3 spans 15 amino acids. CDR3 in DNA: TGTGCCAGCAGCCCCAGAACGGGACAGTACAATGAGCAGTTCTTC. This translates into CASSPRTGQYNEQFF.

The chain employs TRBV7-9 and TRBJ1-1; possible D gene TRBD1, 6 bases. CDR1 SEHNR and CDR2 FQNEAQ come from the germline V gene (reference sequence). This CDR3 spans 15 amino acids. The V and J ends lost 5 bases and 1 base respectively, with 14 bases between them. CDR3 sequence: CASSKTWGRNTEAFF. The DNA for the CDR3 is TGTGCCAGCAGCAAGACATGGGGGCGGAACACTGAAGCTTTCTTT. Full variable domain (missing parts from reference TRBV7-9 and TRBJ1-1): DTGVSQNPRHKITKRGQNVTFRCDPISEHNRLYWYRQTLGQGPEFLTYFQNEAQLEKSRLLSDRFSAERPKGSFSTLEIQRTEQGDSAMYLCASSKTWGRNTEAFFGQGTRLTVV.

This clone was recorded a few times. CDR3 in amino acids: CASSLMVGAQGDGELFF. CDR3 in DNA: TGTGCCAGCAGCTTAATGGTTGGGGCCCAAGGGGACGGGGAGCTGTTTTTT. V usage is TRBV7-3 and J usage is TRBJ2-2, with D tentatively TRBD1 (5 bases). V was trimmed by 1 base and J by 7 bases, leaving 19 bases between them. The CDR3 loop spans 17 amino acids. Germline CDR1 is SGHTA and CDR2 is FQGTGA.

This chain joins TRBV29-1 and TRBJ2-1; possibly TRBD2 for D (5 bases). The CDR3 length is 13 residues. In germline, CDR1 is SQVTM, CDR2 ANQGSEA. Deletions cut 8 bases from V and 7 bases from J, with 18 bases between. CDR3 in amino acids: CSTGGGGGNEQFF. The CDR3 DNA reads TGCAGCACCGGAGGCGGAGGAGGAAATGAGCAGTTCTTC.

The rearrangement uses TRBV7-9 and TRBJ2-6; a possible D gene is TRBD2 (5 bases). The germline V gene has CDR1 SEHNR and CDR2 FQNEAQ (reference sequence). The CDR3 extends over 19 amino acids. The V end was cut by 4 bases, the J end by 0 bases, with 19 bases between. Here the CDR3 reads CASSSSFGRRSSGANVLTF. The CDR3, as DNA: TGTGCCAGCAGCTCTAGCTTCGGACGGAGGAGCTCTGGGGCCAACGTCCTGACTTTC.

The J gene is TRBJ1-1, the V gene TRBV18; D gene ambiguous. The V gene's germline CDR1 is KGHSH and CDR2 LQKENI. The CDR3 covers 14 residues. V lost 2 bases, J lost 8 bases, and 15 bases lay in between. CDR3 nucleotides: TGTGCCAGCTCACCAAACGAGGGAGGTAGGGAAGCTTTCTTT. Translating gives CASSPNEGGREAFF.

The chain joins TRBV2 to TRBJ2-7; 7 positions match TRBD1. The CDR3 loop spans 14 amino acids. V gave up 6 bases and J gave up 3 bases; unmatched junction bases: 8. Germline loops: CDR1 SNHLY, CDR2 FYNNEI. This chain's CDR3 is CASRGDRVSYEQYF. The CDR3 region has the DNA TGTGCCAGCAGAGGAGACAGGGTGAGCTACGAGCAGTACTTC.

The chain employs TRBV24-1 and TRBJ2-3; 8 nucleotides align to TRBD2. Per germline, CDR1 KGHDR and CDR2 SFDVKD. J lost 4 bases, V lost 4 bases, and 12 bases had no gene match. The CDR3 runs 17 residues. DNA for the CDR3: TGTGCCACCAGTGACGGATGGACTAGCCCCGCGTCAGATACGCAGTATTTT. It is translated as CATSDGWTSPASDTQYF.

In nucleotides, the CDR3 is TGTGCCAGCAGGCCACCGGGACTAGCGGACTACAATGAGCAGTTCTTC. It yields the protein CASRPPGLADYNEQFF. This chain joins TRBV27 and TRBJ2-1; TRBD2 aligns across 11 bases. This CDR3 region has 16 residues. V gave up 6 bases and J gave up 3 bases; unmatched junction bases: 7. The germline V gene encodes CDR1 MNHEY and CDR2 SMNVEV (reference sequence).

The CDR3 spells CATEVRTEAFF. In DNA, the CDR3 is TGTGCCACGGAGGTGCGTACTGAAGCTTTCTTT. V is TRBV2 and J is TRBJ1-1, with D unclear. Germline V gives CDR1 SNHLY, CDR2 FYNNEI. The CDR3 totals 11 residues. V was clipped by 10 bases and J by 5 bases, with 11 bases between them.

The V gene is TRBV25-1, the J gene TRBJ2-7; 12 bases map to TRBD2. Germline V lookup: CDR1 MGHDK, CDR2 SYGVNS. V trimming: 7 bases; J trimming: 4 bases; junction bases outside the gene matches: 8. The CDR3 length is 15 residues. CDR3 sequence (DNA): TGTGCCAGCACAGCCAGGACTAGCGGGGCGTACGAGCAGTACTTC. This translates into CASTARTSGAYEQYF.

The CDR3 loop reads CASSPAASGSFYNEQFF. The CDR3 nucleotides are TGTGCCAGCTCACCAGCGGCTAGCGGGAGTTTCTACAATGAGCAGTTCTTC. J is TRBJ2-1 and V is TRBV18, with 10 positions matching TRBD2. The V gene end was trimmed by 2 bases and the J gene end by 3 bases; junction bases not matched to a gene: 7. This CDR3 has 17 amino acids. Germline V lookup: CDR1 KGHSH, CDR2 LQKENI.

V and J are TRBV3-1 (or the pseudogene TRBV3-2) and TRBJ2-7; D is possibly TRBD2 (5 bases). The CDR3 runs 15 residues. Germline V gives CDR1 LGHDT, CDR2 YNNKEL (reference sequence). Trimming stripped 1 base from V and 3 bases from J, with 13 bases between. This chain's CDR3 is CASSQVHKADYEQYF. CDR3 coding DNA: TGTGCCAGCAGCCAAGTCCACAAAGCGGACTACGAGCAGTACTTC.

This clone has a handful of counts. The chain uses TRBV3-1 (or the pseudogene TRBV3-2) and TRBJ1-6; maybe TRBD1 (5 bases). The CDR3 loop spans 15 amino acids. Trimming stripped 0 bases from V and 8 bases from J, with 11 bases between. Germline CDR1 is LGHDT and CDR2 is YNNKEL (reference sequence). CDR3 bases: TGTGCCAGCAGCCAAGACTGGGGGGTCGATTCACCCCTCCACTTT. Amino acids: CASSQDWGVDSPLHF.

J is TRBJ2-7 and V is TRBV27; 7 nucleotides align to TRBD1. This CDR3 region has 13 residues. Germline CDR1 MNHEY, CDR2 SMNVEV (reference sequence). CDR3 bases: TGTGCCAGGTCACAAAGAGGACAGGCTATAGGTCGCGTC. Its protein product is CARSQRGQAIGRV.

The chain couples TRBV7-9 to TRBJ2-1; a weak D match, TRBD2 (6 bases). There are 15 residues in the CDR3. V shed 5 bases and J shed 0 bases, with 11 bases lying between them. Germline lookup yields CDR1 SEHNR and CDR2 FQNEAQ (reference sequence). The CDR3 sequence: CASSPAGSSYNEQFF. In nucleotides, the CDR3 is TGTGCCAGCAGCCCGGCGGGGAGCTCCTACAATGAGCAGTTCTTC.